This is a list of T cell receptor beta chains from one sample in a study of PD-L1 blockade in urothelial cancer. Sequencing used immunoSEQ multiplex PCR; TCRdb keeps in-frame clones, though not all of them. This sample has around 45,000 clones, with more than 75% found just once. This specimen consisted of PBMCs, obtained around atezolizumab (anti-PD-L1) treatment. The receptors were sampled from a woman aged 60-70 years with urothelial cancer. The CDR3 runs from the conserved cysteine through the conserved F or W. Each record gives: J gene, D gene, V gene, clone size, CDR3 DNA, CDR3 protein. D genes are given only for firm matches. Clone size appears in some rows only: once, few, many, or a class for an expanded clone.

j_gene: TRBJ2-5; d_gene: TRBD1; v_gene: TRBV9; abundance: NA; CDR3nt: TGTGCCAGCAGCGTAGAAGGGACAGGGGGCCTACAAGAGACCCAGTACTTC; CDR3aa: CASSVEGTGGLQETQYF
j_gene: TRBJ2-1; d_gene: NA; v_gene: TRBV6-5; abundance: NA; CDR3nt: TGTGCCAGCAGTTCTGGGACATTGAGCTACAATGAGCAGTTCTTC; CDR3aa: CASSSGTLSYNEQFF
j_gene: TRBJ1-3; d_gene: NA; v_gene: TRBV11-2; abundance: NA; CDR3nt: TGTGCCAGCAGCGTGACTTTTCCGGATTACACCATATATTTT; CDR3aa: CASSVTFPDYTIYF
j_gene: TRBJ2-7; d_gene: NA; v_gene: TRBV10-3; abundance: NA; CDR3nt: TGTGCCATCAGTGACCGAAACAGGGCCCCCTACGAGCAGTACTTC; CDR3aa: CAISDRNRAPYEQYF
j_gene: TRBJ1-1; d_gene: NA; v_gene: TRBV7-2; abundance: NA; CDR3nt: TGTGCCAGCAGCGCGGACTCCAACACGGTCGCTTTCTTT; CDR3aa: CASSADSNTVAFF
j_gene: TRBJ2-3; d_gene: TRBD2; v_gene: TRBV7-2; abundance: NA; CDR3nt: TGTGCCAGCAGCTCTACTGACTATAGCGGGAACACAGATACGCAGTATTTT; CDR3aa: CASSSTDYSGNTDTQYF
j_gene: TRBJ2-1; d_gene: NA; v_gene: TRBV19; abundance: NA; CDR3nt: TGTGCCAGCAAACGGAGGGAGCTCGGCAATGAGCAGTTCTTC; CDR3aa: CASKRRELGNEQFF
j_gene: TRBJ1-1; d_gene: NA; v_gene: TRBV2; abundance: NA; CDR3nt: TGTGCCAGCAGTGTAAACAGGGTCGGAAGCACTGAAGCTTTCTTT; CDR3aa: CASSVNRVGSTEAFF
j_gene: TRBJ2-7; d_gene: NA; v_gene: TRBV2; abundance: once; CDR3nt: TGTGCCAGCGGCCCCTCCACCCGGACAGTCCTCTCCGAGCAGTACTTC; CDR3aa: CASGPSTRTVLSEQYF
j_gene: TRBJ1-3; d_gene: TRBD1; v_gene: TRBV9; abundance: NA; CDR3nt: TGTGCCAGCTCCAGGACAGGGCGCCTAGGAAACACCATATATTTT; CDR3aa: CASSRTGRLGNTIYF
j_gene: TRBJ2-7; d_gene: NA; v_gene: TRBV4-3; abundance: NA; CDR3nt: TGCGCCAGCAGCCAAGATCCGGGGAGAGGCTACGAGCAGTACTTC; CDR3aa: CASSQDPGRGYEQYF
j_gene: TRBJ2-7; d_gene: TRBD1; v_gene: TRBV7-2; abundance: NA; CDR3nt: TGTGCCAGCAGCTTACAGGGGGCGGAAGAGCAGTACTTC; CDR3aa: CASSLQGAEEQYF
j_gene: TRBJ2-1; d_gene: NA; v_gene: TRBV14; abundance: few; CDR3nt: TGTGCCAGCAGCCAAGAGGTGGTCAGCGCGGTGGACTATGAGCAGTTCTTC; CDR3aa: CASSQEVVSAVDYEQFF
j_gene: TRBJ2-1; d_gene: NA; v_gene: TRBV7-2; abundance: NA; CDR3nt: TGTGCCAGCAGCTTAAGGCCTAGCTCCTACAATGAGCAGTTCTTC; CDR3aa: CASSLRPSSYNEQFF
j_gene: TRBJ1-1; d_gene: NA; v_gene: TRBV7-3; abundance: once; CDR3nt: TGTGCCAGCAGCCCACGGGGGATGAACACTGAAGCTTTCTTT; CDR3aa: CASSPRGMNTEAFF
j_gene: TRBJ2-5; d_gene: TRBD2; v_gene: TRBV7-3; abundance: NA; CDR3nt: TGTGCCAGCAGCCAGTGGGGACGTCTAGCGGGGCGAGAGACCCAGTACTTC; CDR3aa: CASSQWGRLAGRETQYF
j_gene: TRBJ2-5; d_gene: TRBD1; v_gene: TRBV19; abundance: NA; CDR3nt: TGTGCCAGTCAAACAGGGGTTGGGGAGACCCAGTACTTC; CDR3aa: CASQTGVGETQYF
j_gene: TRBJ1-1; d_gene: NA; v_gene: TRBV2; abundance: NA; CDR3nt: TGTGCCAGCAGTGAAGCGCGCGGTGCCTCTGAAGCTTTCTTT; CDR3aa: CASSEARGASEAFF
j_gene: TRBJ1-3; d_gene: NA; v_gene: TRBV13; abundance: NA; CDR3nt: TGTGCCAGCAGCCCGTGGACAGAGCCCCAGGGTGGAAACACCATATATTTT; CDR3aa: CASSPWTEPQGGNTIYF
j_gene: TRBJ2-4; d_gene: TRBD2; v_gene: TRBV7-8; abundance: NA; CDR3nt: TGTGCCAGCAGCTTACCCCGGGGACTAGCGGGAGGGTATACCAAAAACATTCAGTACTTC; CDR3aa: CASSLPRGLAGGYTKNIQYF
j_gene: TRBJ2-7; d_gene: TRBD1; v_gene: TRBV7-2; abundance: NA; CDR3nt: TGTGCCAGCAGCGCAGACAGGGACGGGACGTCCGAGCAGTACTTC; CDR3aa: CASSADRDGTSEQYF
j_gene: TRBJ1-5; d_gene: NA; v_gene: TRBV2; abundance: NA; CDR3nt: TGTGCCAGCAGAGGACAGCCCAATCAGCCCCAGCATTTT; CDR3aa: CASRGQPNQPQHF
j_gene: TRBJ2-5; d_gene: NA; v_gene: TRBV23-1; abundance: NA; CDR3nt: TGCGCCAGCAGTCAATCGGGATCTCAGGGGAAAGAGACCCAGTACTTC; CDR3aa: CASSQSGSQGKETQYF
j_gene: TRBJ2-3; d_gene: NA; v_gene: TRBV19; abundance: NA; CDR3nt: TGTGCCAGTAGTATGGCGGGGCGAAATACGCAGTATTTT; CDR3aa: CASSMAGRNTQYF
j_gene: TRBJ1-1; d_gene: NA; v_gene: TRBV11-2; abundance: NA; CDR3nt: TGTGCCAGCAGCTCCGGGACTGGGAACACTGAAGCTTTCTTT; CDR3aa: CASSSGTGNTEAFF
j_gene: TRBJ2-7; d_gene: TRBD1; v_gene: TRBV10-3; abundance: NA; CDR3nt: TGTGCCATCAGTGAGTCGACAGGGAGAGTAGGCTACGAGCAGTACTTC; CDR3aa: CAISESTGRVGYEQYF
j_gene: TRBJ2-5; d_gene: TRBD1; v_gene: TRBV27; abundance: once; CDR3nt: TGTGCCAGCAGTACCCTCCGGACAGGGGGTAACCAGTTTCGGCAAGAGACCCAGTACTTC; CDR3aa: CASSTLRTGGNQFRQETQYF
j_gene: TRBJ2-5; d_gene: NA; v_gene: TRBV7-9; abundance: NA; CDR3nt: TGTGCCAGCAGCTTAGGAAGAGGGGGTGGTGAGACCCAGTACTTC; CDR3aa: CASSLGRGGGETQYF
j_gene: TRBJ1-1; d_gene: NA; v_gene: TRBV7-3; abundance: once; CDR3nt: TGTGCCAGCAGCCTCTTGGTGTACCAGGGTAGGGACACTGAAGCTTTCTTT; CDR3aa: CASSLLVYQGRDTEAFF
j_gene: TRBJ1-5; d_gene: TRBD1; v_gene: TRBV28; abundance: NA; CDR3nt: TGTGCCAGCAGTTTACCGAGTCTAGCGGGACAGGGGGGAAATCAGCCCCAGCATTTT; CDR3aa: CASSLPSLAGQGGNQPQHF
j_gene: TRBJ1-1; d_gene: TRBD1; v_gene: TRBV9; abundance: NA; CDR3nt: TGTGCCAGCAGCCCGAGAAGGGGGCGCGTAGGCACTGAAGCTTTCTTT; CDR3aa: CASSPRRGRVGTEAFF
j_gene: TRBJ1-1; d_gene: NA; v_gene: TRBV4-3; abundance: few; CDR3nt: TGCGCCAGCAGCCTTATACAGGGCCTGAACACTGAAGCTTTCTTT; CDR3aa: CASSLIQGLNTEAFF
j_gene: TRBJ1-6; d_gene: NA; v_gene: TRBV4-3; abundance: NA; CDR3nt: TGCGCCAGCAGCCAAGATCTCGGGACATATCACTCACCCCTCCACTTT; CDR3aa: CASSQDLGTYHSPLHF
j_gene: TRBJ1-4; d_gene: TRBD1; v_gene: TRBV2; abundance: few; CDR3nt: TGTGCCAGCAGTGAAAGGGGACAGAAAGTAGGGAATGAAAAACTGTTTTTT; CDR3aa: CASSERGQKVGNEKLFF
j_gene: TRBJ2-7; d_gene: NA; v_gene: TRBV6-5; abundance: NA; CDR3nt: TGTGCCAGCAGTTACGAGGCGGGGTTCTCCTACGAGCAGTACTTC; CDR3aa: CASSYEAGFSYEQYF
j_gene: TRBJ2-7; d_gene: TRBD2; v_gene: TRBV19; abundance: once; CDR3nt: TGTGCCAGTAGTTGGGTAGCGGGGGGAGACTACGAGCAGTACTTC; CDR3aa: CASSWVAGGDYEQYF
j_gene: TRBJ1-5; d_gene: TRBD1; v_gene: TRBV19; abundance: few; CDR3nt: TGTGCCAGTAGTCTCTCGACAGGGGGATTTGATCAGCCCCAGCATTTT; CDR3aa: CASSLSTGGFDQPQHF
j_gene: TRBJ2-1; d_gene: TRBD1; v_gene: TRBV11-2; abundance: NA; CDR3nt: TGTGCCAGCAGCTTACGACAGGGGTACAATGAGCAGTTCTTC; CDR3aa: CASSLRQGYNEQFF
j_gene: TRBJ2-7; d_gene: NA; v_gene: TRBV15; abundance: NA; CDR3nt: TGTGCCACCAGCAGCGTCGGGGAAACTTACGAGCAGTACTTC; CDR3aa: CATSSVGETYEQYF
j_gene: TRBJ1-6; d_gene: NA; v_gene: TRBV7-2; abundance: NA; CDR3nt: TGTGCCAGCAGCGCTGCGAGGGTAGGGTCCTATAATTCACCCCTCCACTTT; CDR3aa: CASSAARVGSYNSPLHF
j_gene: TRBJ1-5; d_gene: NA; v_gene: TRBV27; abundance: NA; CDR3nt: TGTGCCAGCAGCCTGGACAAAAACTGGCCCCAGCATTTT; CDR3aa: CASSLDKNWPQHF
j_gene: TRBJ1-6; d_gene: NA; v_gene: TRBV25-1; abundance: NA; CDR3nt: TGTGCCAGCAGTCCTCGAGGGGAGGATAATTCACCCCTCCACTTT; CDR3aa: CASSPRGEDNSPLHF
j_gene: TRBJ2-1; d_gene: NA; v_gene: TRBV13; abundance: NA; CDR3nt: TGTGCCAGCAGTTTGACAGTAGCGGCCGGTCTCAATGAGCAGTTCTTC; CDR3aa: CASSLTVAAGLNEQFF
j_gene: TRBJ2-3; d_gene: NA; v_gene: TRBV7-7; abundance: NA; CDR3nt: TGTGCCAGCAGCCCCGCGAATGCGCCGACAGATACGCAGTATTTT; CDR3aa: CASSPANAPTDTQYF
j_gene: TRBJ2-7; d_gene: TRBD2; v_gene: TRBV7-9; abundance: NA; CDR3nt: TGTGCCAGCAGCCTCAGACTAGCGGGGGTCTCCGAGCAGTACTTC; CDR3aa: CASSLRLAGVSEQYF